One and the same sample provided the 21 T cell receptor beta chains below, sequenced in a study of cytomegalovirus exposure and HLA in healthy donors. A multiplex PCR was run with 60 Vbeta primers and 13 Jbeta primers. TCRdb's table, derived via immunoSEQ multiplex PCR, lists solely in-frame clones and lacks some. Counted here are 40,000 to 55,000 clones, about three quarters occurring once; the ten biggest clones make up over 8%. Source material: PBMCs. Source of these receptors: a woman aged 45 to 65 in good health and CMV-seronegative.

The chain has TRBV7-2 and TRBJ1-2; maybe TRBD1 (6 bases). The CDR3 has 15 residues. Trimming pared 5 bases from V and 1 base from J, leaving 14 bases between. Germline CDR1 reads SGHTA; CDR2 reads FQGNSA. CDR3 DNA: TGTGCCAGCAGCAACAACAGGGAGAGTAACTATGGCTACACCTTC. Translated: CASSNNRESNYGYTF.

This clone has a handful of counts. The rearrangement uses TRBV7-2 and TRBJ1-4; possibly TRBD1 for D (6 bases). Between the trimmed V and J ends, which lost 8 bases and 13 bases, there was a span of 14 bases. The CDR3 length is 11 residues. Germline V lookup: CDR1 SGHTA, CDR2 FQGNSA. In DNA form, the CDR3 reads TGTGCCAGCTCGATGGACAGTGGACTGTTTTTT. This encodes CASSMDSGLFF.

This chain's CDR3 is CASSLGGQGSLETQYF. As DNA, the CDR3 is TGCGCCAGCAGCTTGGGCGGACAGGGAAGTCTGGAGACCCAGTACTTC. The chain carries TRBV5-1 and TRBJ2-5; TRBD1 matches 8 bases. Trimming removed 0 bases from V and 5 bases from J; junction bases left unmatched: 9. The CDR3 loop spans 16 amino acids. From germline, CDR1 is SGHRS and CDR2 YFSETQ.

V is TRBV18 and J is TRBJ1-2, with D perhaps matching TRBD1 (5 bases). This CDR3 is 13 amino acids long. V dropped 3 bases and J dropped 6 bases, with 11 bases sitting between them. The V gene's germline CDR1 is KGHSH and CDR2 LQKENI. The CDR3 region is CASSPQTADGYTF. For the CDR3, the DNA is TGTGCCAGCTCACCCCAGACAGCAGATGGCTACACCTTC.

This chain's CDR3 is CASSQVGGHSTDTQYF. The CDR3 coding sequence is TGTGCCAGCAGCCAAGTAGGGGGTCACAGCACAGATACGCAGTATTTT. The chain is built from TRBV4-2 and TRBJ2-3; D might be TRBD1 (6 bases). This CDR3 region has 16 residues. Per the germline V gene, CDR1 is LGHNA and CDR2 is YNFKEQ. V was pared by 1 base and J by 0 bases, with 11 bases between.

This clone was seen a handful of times. The V call is TRBV15, the J call TRBJ1-4; tentatively, D is TRBD1 (6 bases). CDR1 is LNHNV, CDR2 YYDKDF, per germline (reference sequence). This CDR3 comprises 16 residues. The V gene lost 3 bases and the J gene lost 11 bases, with 22 bases spanning the gap. The CDR3 here is CATSSPQGSQVYKLFF. Written as DNA, the CDR3 is TGTGCCACCAGCAGTCCCCAGGGGTCCCAAGTCTACAAACTGTTTTTT. The whole variable domain, filled in from reference TRBV15 and TRBJ1-4, reads DAMVIQNPRYQVTQFGKPVTLSCSQTLNHNVMYWYQQKSSQAPKLLFHYYDKDFNNEADTPDNFQSRRPNTSFCFLDIRSPGLGDTAMYLCATSSPQGSQVYKLFFGSGTQLSVL.

The chain recombines TRBV6-6 with TRBJ2-2; TRBD1 aligns across 10 bases. This CDR3 is built from 16 residues. V dropped 2 bases and J dropped 5; count of bases not matched to a gene: 5. Germline CDR1 MNHNY, CDR2 SVGAGI (reference sequence). DNA for the CDR3: TGTGCCAGCAGTTACCCTCCGGGACAGGGGACCGGGGAGCTGTTTTTT. This gives the protein CASSYPPGQGTGELFF.

The chain couples TRBV4-2 to TRBJ2-7, with a possible D match to TRBD1 (6 bases). Between the trimmed V and J ends, which lost 1 base and 0 bases, there was a span of 13 bases. Germline CDR1 is LGHNA and CDR2 is YNFKEQ. The CDR3 loop spans 16 amino acids. CDR3 in amino acids: CASSQALDRFSYEQYF. As DNA, the CDR3 is TGTGCCAGCAGCCAAGCCCTAGACAGGTTCTCCTACGAGCAGTACTTC.

A word on this clone: This CDR3 is also generated by other DNA sequences in the sample. The chain combines TRBV28 with TRBJ1-2, with TRBD1 as a possible D gene (5 bases). Germline V gene lookup returns CDR1 MDHEN and CDR2 SYDVKM. V dropped 7 bases and J dropped 8 bases, with 14 bases sitting between them. This CDR3 is 12 amino acids long. CDR3 protein: CASNVGALGYTF. CDR3 in DNA: TGTGCCAGCAACGTAGGGGCGCTGGGCTACACCTTC.

J is TRBJ1-4 and V is TRBV9, with 8 bases matching TRBD1. The CDR3 sequence is 17 residues long. From germline, CDR1 is SGDLS and CDR2 YYNGEE. J was trimmed by 4 bases and V by 0 bases; bases with no gene match: 8. The CDR3 is CASSVGIQDRDNEKLFF. The DNA for the CDR3 is TGTGCCAGCAGCGTAGGAATTCAGGACAGGGATAATGAAAAACTGTTTTTT.

There are a few counts of this clone. The V and J genes are TRBV19 and TRBJ1-1, with TRBD1 identical over 9 bases. CDR1 and CDR2 from the germline V gene are LNHDA and SQIVND (reference sequence). Trimming took 3 bases from V and 6 from J; bases not matched to a gene: 5. The CDR3 has 14 amino acids. The CDR3 sequence: CASSIGQGKAEAFF. DNA for the CDR3: TGTGCCAGTAGTATCGGACAGGGGAAAGCTGAAGCTTTCTTT.

The chain links TRBV19 to TRBJ2-5, with D possibly matching TRBD1 (5 bases). The CDR3 spans 14 residues. Germline CDR1 reads LNHDA; CDR2 reads SQIVND (reference sequence). V was cut by 1 base and J by 1 base, with 7 bases left in between. The CDR3 DNA sequence: TGTGCCAGTAGTATAGGACAGAGCCAAGAGACCCAGTACTTC. Encoded protein: CASSIGQSQETQYF.

The chain recombines TRBV30 with TRBJ2-5; possibly TRBD2 for D (6 bases). CDR1 GTSNPN and CDR2 SVGIG come from the germline V gene (reference sequence). This CDR3 contains 18 residues. Trimming took 5 bases from V and 0 from J, leaving 25 bases between them. The CDR3 loop reads CAWHPGLEGGMYQETQYF. CDR3 DNA: TGTGCCTGGCACCCGGGACTGGAGGGCGGGATGTACCAAGAGACCCAGTACTTC.

The chain carries TRBV6-1 and TRBJ1-1, with 9 bases identical to TRBD1. V lost 6 bases, J lost 5 bases, and 10 bases stayed unmatched. In germline, CDR1 is MNHNS, CDR2 SASEGT. There are 15 residues in the CDR3. In DNA, the CDR3 is TGTGCCAGCAGGGCCGGAACAGGGGGCGAGACTGAAGCTTTCTTT. It codes for CASRAGTGGETEAFF.

The chain is built from TRBV7-9 and TRBJ1-4; TRBD1 agrees at 7 bases. V trimming: 1 base; J trimming: 0 bases; junction bases outside the gene matches: 8. Germline CDR1 reads SEHNR; CDR2 reads FQNEAQ (reference sequence). CDR3 length: 18 residues. CDR3 protein: CASSLVGQGVATNEKLFF. The CDR3 DNA follows: TGTGCCAGCAGCTTAGTCGGCCAGGGGGTTGCAACTAATGAAAAACTGTTTTTT.

The rearrangement uses TRBV10-2 and TRBJ2-7, with D possibly being TRBD1 (6 bases). V was cut by 5 bases and J by 2 bases, with 10 bases left in between. This CDR3 comprises 13 residues. CDR1 is WSHSY, CDR2 SAAADI, per germline. The DNA of the CDR3 is TGCGCCAGCAGTTTCGGACAGACCTACGAGCAGTACTTC. Its translation: CASSFGQTYEQYF.

The J gene is TRBJ1-1, the V gene TRBV19; the D is unclear. The CDR3 contains 15 residues. Trimming pared 1 base from V and 0 bases from J, leaving 9 bases between. Germline-derived CDR1 and CDR2 are LNHDA and SQIVND (reference sequence). The chain's CDR3 is CASSIGPAMNTEAFF. The CDR3 DNA sequence: TGTGCCAGTAGTATAGGGCCAGCGATGAACACTGAAGCTTTCTTT.

The CDR3 DNA reads TGTGCCAGCTCCCGGGGGGGAACGCGGGCTGAAGCTTTCTTT. This codes for CASSRGGTRAEAFF. This chain uses TRBV7-2 with TRBJ1-1; maybe TRBD1 (5 bases). V shed 8 bases and J shed 6 bases, with 19 bases lying between them. This CDR3 spans 14 amino acids. The germline V gene encodes CDR1 SGHTA and CDR2 FQGNSA.

V gene TRBV6-1 combines with J gene TRBJ2-7; TRBD1 aligns across 11 bases. There are 15 residues in the CDR3. V trimming: 3 bases; J trimming: 5 bases; junction bases outside the gene matches: 6. Germline values: CDR1 MNHNS, CDR2 SASEGT. The DNA of the CDR3 is TGTGCCAGCAGTGAGGAGTGGACAGGGGGCAACGAGCAGTACTTC. It yields the protein CASSEEWTGGNEQYF.

The chain recombines TRBV7-8 with TRBJ2-5; no clear D gene. V gave up 2 bases and J gave up 2 bases, with 6 bases separating them. The CDR3 is 13 residues long. The germline CDR1 and CDR2 sequences are SGHVS and FQNEAQ. The DNA for the CDR3 is TGTGCCAGCAGCTTAATGCGGCAAGAGACCCAGTACTTC. It encodes CASSLMRQETQYF.

This clone has just a few counts. The V call is TRBV4-3, the J call TRBJ2-7; 7 bases align to TRBD1. Germline loops: CDR1 LGHNA, CDR2 YSLEER. Trimming removed 0 bases from V and 6 bases from J; junction bases left unmatched: 5. The CDR3 length is 14 residues. The CDR3 DNA reads TGCGCCAGCAGCCAAGATAACAGGGGCCGCGAGCAGTACTTC. Amino acids: CASSQDNRGREQYF.